A selection of T cell receptor beta chains follows, all from one sample in a study of T cells in Graves' hyperthyroidism and ophthalmopathy. TCRdb redid the calling of the multiplex PCR reads with MiXCR, one entry per CDR3 protein. Among approximately 480,000 distinct CDR3 sequences listed, around 21% were seen once. Sequences were obtained from blood. The receptors come from a young man with Graves' hyperthyroidism. CDR3s include the opening cysteine and the closing phenylalanine or tryptophan. A D gene is named only where the DNA matches it firmly. The size entry is marked missing in some rows and otherwise reads once, few, many or a size class.

D gene: -; clone size: -; V gene: TRBV12-3/TRBV12-4; J gene: TRBJ1-5; CDR3 protein: CASSGGEQPQHF; CDR3 DNA: TGTGCCAGCAGTGGAGGGGAGCAGCCCCAGCATTTT
D gene: -; clone size: many; V gene: TRBV2; J gene: TRBJ2-4; CDR3 protein: CASTAGHGQNIQYF; CDR3 DNA: TGTGCCAGCACGGCCGGCCACGGACAAAACATTCAGTACTTC
D gene: -; clone size: -; V gene: TRBV4-1; J gene: TRBJ2-5; CDR3 protein: CASSQDAGQLYQETQYF; CDR3 DNA: TGCGCCAGCAGCCAAGACGCGGGACAGCTGTACCAAGAGACCCAGTACTTC
D gene: TRBD1; clone size: -; V gene: TRBV28; J gene: TRBJ1-2; CDR3 protein: CASSLQGVYYGYTF; CDR3 DNA: TGTGCCAGCAGTTTGCAGGGGGTGTACTATGGCTACACCTTC
D gene: -; clone size: many; V gene: TRBV6-2/TRBV6-3; J gene: TRBJ1-2; CDR3 protein: CASSLVQGQPRGYTF; CDR3 DNA: TGTGCCAGCAGTTTGGTACAGGGCCAGCCGAGAGGCTACACCTTC
D gene: -; clone size: many; V gene: TRBV12-3/TRBV12-4; J gene: TRBJ1-5; CDR3 protein: CASSSHTRYVGQPQHF; CDR3 DNA: TGTGCCAGCAGTTCCCACACTCGCTACGTTGGTCAGCCCCAGCATTTT
D gene: TRBD2; clone size: many; V gene: TRBV6-4; J gene: TRBJ2-3; CDR3 protein: CASSASGGATDTQYF; CDR3 DNA: TGTGCCAGCAGTGCTAGCGGGGGGGCCACAGATACGCAGTATTTT
D gene: -; clone size: few; V gene: TRBV12-3/TRBV12-4; J gene: TRBJ2-2; CDR3 protein: CASRVTRTLLNTGELFF; CDR3 DNA: TGTGCCAGCAGGGTGACTAGAACCCTCCTGAACACCGGGGAGCTGTTTTTT
D gene: TRBD1; clone size: many; V gene: TRBV20-1; J gene: TRBJ1-1; CDR3 protein: CSARALQGDTEAFF; CDR3 DNA: TGCAGTGCTAGAGCGTTGCAGGGGGACACTGAAGCTTTCTTT
D gene: -; clone size: many; V gene: TRBV12-3/TRBV12-4; J gene: TRBJ1-1; CDR3 protein: CASSLVGRTAAEAFF; CDR3 DNA: TGTGCCAGCAGTTTAGTGGGGCGGACGGCGGCTGAAGCTTTCTTT
D gene: -; clone size: -; V gene: TRBV12-3/TRBV12-4; J gene: TRBJ2-5; CDR3 protein: CASSSAFQGDQYF; CDR3 DNA: TGTGCCAGCAGTTCGGCATTCCAAGGAGACCAGTACTTC
D gene: -; clone size: -; V gene: TRBV6-2/TRBV6-3; J gene: TRBJ1-5; CDR3 protein: CASSRARGQPQHF; CDR3 DNA: TGTGCCAGCAGTCGGGCCCGGGGACAGCCCCAGCATTTT
D gene: TRBD2; clone size: many; V gene: TRBV7-3; J gene: TRBJ2-7; CDR3 protein: CASPAGGLSYEQYF; CDR3 DNA: TGTGCCAGCCCGGCGGGGGGCCTCTCCTACGAGCAGTACTTC
D gene: TRBD1; clone size: -; V gene: TRBV4-1; J gene: TRBJ1-6; CDR3 protein: CASSQYGTGGSPLHF; CDR3 DNA: TGCGCCAGCAGCCAATACGGGACAGGGGGATCACCCCTCCACTTT
D gene: TRBD1; clone size: few; V gene: TRBV7-9; J gene: TRBJ2-7; CDR3 protein: CASSSGQSVTYEQYF; CDR3 DNA: TGTGCCAGCAGCTCGGGACAGTCGGTTACCTACGAGCAGTACTTC
D gene: -; clone size: -; V gene: TRBV20-1; J gene: TRBJ1-5; CDR3 protein: CSAIYDNSNQPQHF; CDR3 DNA: TGCAGTGCTATCTACGACAATAGCAATCAGCCCCAGCATTTT
D gene: TRBD2; clone size: many; V gene: TRBV29-1; J gene: TRBJ2-7; CDR3 protein: CSVEPSGGYEQYF; CDR3 DNA: TGCAGCGTTGAGCCCAGCGGGGGCTACGAGCAGTACTTC
D gene: TRBD1; clone size: many; V gene: TRBV15; J gene: TRBJ1-5; CDR3 protein: CATSNWDRRNQPQHF; CDR3 DNA: TGTGCCACCAGCAACTGGGACAGGCGGAATCAGCCCCAGCATTTT
D gene: -; clone size: many; V gene: TRBV12-3/TRBV12-4; J gene: TRBJ1-2; CDR3 protein: CASSLRNGNYGYTF; CDR3 DNA: TGTGCCAGCAGTTTAAGAAACGGCAACTATGGCTACACCTTC
D gene: -; clone size: -; V gene: TRBV12-3/TRBV12-4; J gene: TRBJ2-7; CDR3 protein: CASSLRSRGVYEQYF; CDR3 DNA: TGTGCCAGCAGTTTACGCTCCAGGGGGGTCTACGAGCAGTACTTC
D gene: TRBD1; clone size: -; V gene: TRBV19; J gene: TRBJ1-5; CDR3 protein: CASSPWTGENNQPQHF; CDR3 DNA: TGTGCCAGTAGTCCCTGGACAGGTGAAAACAATCAGCCCCAGCATTTT
D gene: -; clone size: -; V gene: TRBV20-1; J gene: TRBJ1-1; CDR3 protein: CSAPRNPNTEAFF; CDR3 DNA: TGCAGTGCCCCACGAAACCCGAACACTGAAGCTTTCTTT
D gene: -; clone size: -; V gene: TRBV29-1; J gene: TRBJ2-7; CDR3 protein: CSVEEPGRFEQYF; CDR3 DNA: TGCAGCGTTGAAGAACCAGGGAGGTTCGAGCAGTACTTC
D gene: -; clone size: few; V gene: TRBV5-5; J gene: TRBJ1-3; CDR3 protein: CASSPDPDSGNTIYF; CDR3 DNA: TGTGCCAGCAGCCCGGACCCTGACTCTGGAAACACCATATATTTT
D gene: TRBD1; clone size: once; V gene: TRBV6-1; J gene: TRBJ2-2; CDR3 protein: CASSPPGTGATGELFF; CDR3 DNA: TGTGCCAGCAGTCCTCCCGGGACAGGGGCCACCGGGGAGCTGTTTTTT
D gene: -; clone size: -; V gene: TRBV15; J gene: TRBJ2-3; CDR3 protein: CATSRDRGSTDTQYF; CDR3 DNA: TGTGCCACCAGCAGAGATCGAGGTAGCACAGATACGCAGTATTTT
D gene: TRBD1; clone size: -; V gene: TRBV20-1; J gene: TRBJ1-2; CDR3 protein: CSAIHRGQNYGYTF; CDR3 DNA: TGCAGTGCTATACACAGGGGGCAAAACTATGGCTACACCTTC
D gene: TRBD1; clone size: many; V gene: TRBV10-2; J gene: TRBJ1-1; CDR3 protein: CASSENRGTEAFF; CDR3 DNA: TGCGCCAGCAGTGAGAACAGGGGAACTGAAGCTTTCTTT
D gene: -; clone size: many; V gene: TRBV2; J gene: TRBJ1-5; CDR3 protein: CASSDWPGNQPQHF; CDR3 DNA: TGTGCCAGCAGTGATTGGCCAGGCAATCAGCCCCAGCATTTT
D gene: -; clone size: many; V gene: TRBV5-4; J gene: TRBJ1-2; CDR3 protein: CASSPTSDSYGYTF; CDR3 DNA: TGTGCCAGCAGCCCGACGTCGGACAGCTATGGCTACACCTTC
D gene: -; clone size: few; V gene: TRBV4-2; J gene: TRBJ1-2; CDR3 protein: CASSQDSDIPGGYTF; CDR3 DNA: TGTGCCAGCAGCCAAGACTCGGACATCCCCGGGGGCTACACCTTC
D gene: TRBD1; clone size: -; V gene: TRBV29-1; J gene: TRBJ2-7; CDR3 protein: CSVSPPGQGAYEQYF; CDR3 DNA: TGCAGCGTTTCACCACCGGGACAGGGGGCGTACGAGCAGTACTTC